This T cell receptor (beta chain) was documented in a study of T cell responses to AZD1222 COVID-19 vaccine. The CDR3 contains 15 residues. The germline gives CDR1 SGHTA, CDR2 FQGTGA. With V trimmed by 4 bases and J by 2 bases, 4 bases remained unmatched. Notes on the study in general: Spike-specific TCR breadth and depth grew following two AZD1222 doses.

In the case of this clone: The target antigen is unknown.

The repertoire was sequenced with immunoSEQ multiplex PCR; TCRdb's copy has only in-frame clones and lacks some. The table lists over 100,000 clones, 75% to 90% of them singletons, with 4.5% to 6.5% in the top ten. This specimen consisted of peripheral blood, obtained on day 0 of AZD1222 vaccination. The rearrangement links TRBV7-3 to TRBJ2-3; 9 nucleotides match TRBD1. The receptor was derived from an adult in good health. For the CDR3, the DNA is TGTGCCAGCAGCTGGACAGGGGAGGTCACAGATACGCAGTATTTT. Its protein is CASSWTGEVTDTQYF.